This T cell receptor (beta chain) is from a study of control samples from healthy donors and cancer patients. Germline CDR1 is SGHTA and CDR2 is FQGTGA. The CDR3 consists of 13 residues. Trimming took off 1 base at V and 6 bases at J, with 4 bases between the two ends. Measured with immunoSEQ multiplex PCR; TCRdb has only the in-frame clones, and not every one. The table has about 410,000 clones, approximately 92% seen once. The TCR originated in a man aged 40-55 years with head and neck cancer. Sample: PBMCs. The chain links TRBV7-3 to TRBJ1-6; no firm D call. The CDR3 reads CASSLSINSPLHF. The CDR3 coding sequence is TGTGCCAGCAGCTTAAGTATTAATTCACCCCTCCACTTT.